The next 26 T cell receptor beta chains were all read from a single sample in a study of blood T cell repertoires in COVID-19. Using immunoSEQ multiplex PCR, the repertoire was profiled, and TCRdb retains in-frame clones only, with some absent. The sample includes fewer than 150,000 clones, 88% seen only once; the top ten take 6.5% to 10%. Sequenced input: peripheral blood. These receptors were taken from a woman in her 70s who had recovered from COVID-19.

The chain combines TRBV18 with TRBJ2-7, with D hard to call. Per the germline V gene, CDR1 is KGHSH and CDR2 is LQKENI. The CDR3 is 14 amino acids. The germline V and J ends were trimmed by 3 bases and 2 bases, with 11 bases remaining between them. The CDR3 sequence is CASSPQVDTYEQYF. DNA of the CDR3: TGTGCCAGCTCACCCCAAGTAGATACCTACGAGCAGTACTTC.

The sample holds a few counts of this clone. The V and J genes are TRBV6-5 and TRBJ1-1; D is ambiguous. The CDR3 is made up of 14 amino acids. V lost 3 bases and J lost 1, with 9 bases in between. CDR1 and CDR2 (germline): MNHEY, SVGAGI. CDR3 nucleotide sequence: TGTGCCAGCAGTTATTTAGATCGGAACACTGAAGCTTTCTTT. Its translation is CASSYLDRNTEAFF.

The chain employs TRBV30 and TRBJ2-3, with 7 bases identical to TRBD2. The CDR3 has 13 residues. The germline CDR1 and CDR2 sequences are GTSNPN and SVGIG (reference sequence). CDR3 sequence reads: CAGAGREPHTQYF. Written as DNA, the CDR3 is TGTGCTGGGGCGGGGCGGGAGCCACATACGCAGTATTTT. The variable domain in full, with the rest retrieved from reference TRBV30 and TRBJ2-3, is SQTIHQWPATLVQPVGSPLSLECTVEGTSNPNLYWYRQAAGRGLQLLFYSVGIGQISSEVPQNLSASRPQDRQFILSSKKLLLSDSGFYLCAGAGREPHTQYFGPGTRLTVL.

The chain recombines TRBV5-1 with TRBJ2-1, with D unclear. Between the trimmed V and J ends, which lost 0 bases and 1 base, there was a span of 11 bases. Per germline, CDR1 SGHRS and CDR2 YFSETQ. CDR3 length equals 16 residues. CDR3 nucleotide sequence: TGCGCCAGCAGCTTGGACGTGGGCTTTTCCTACAATGAGCAGTTCTTC. Translated, it gives CASSLDVGFSYNEQFF.

This chain joins TRBV9 and TRBJ2-3, with D hard to call. The CDR3 extends over 12 amino acids. V lost 0 bases, J lost 6 bases, and 5 bases lay in between. Germline CDR1 SGDLS, CDR2 YYNGEE. CDR3 nucleotides: TGTGCCAGCAGCGTAGGGCAGGATACGCAGTATTTT. This translates into CASSVGQDTQYF.

This sequence joins TRBV7-2 and TRBJ1-1; D is unresolved. The CDR3 contains 13 residues. Trimming took 10 bases from V and 1 from J, leaving 13 bases between them. Germline-derived CDR1 and CDR2 are SGHTA and FQGNSA. The DNA of the CDR3 is TGTGCCACCACCAGCCAGGCGAACACTGAAGCTTTCTTT. It yields the protein CATTSQANTEAFF.

The chain's CDR3 is CASSLRTSGSRLDEQFF. The CDR3 DNA reads TGCGCCAGCAGCTTGAGGACTAGCGGGAGCAGGCTAGATGAGCAGTTCTTC. The chain is built from TRBV5-1 and TRBJ2-1; 13 bases are shared with TRBD2. Germline V gene data show CDR1 as SGHRS and CDR2 as YFSETQ. The CDR3 runs 17 residues. The junction had 9 bases not matched to a gene; V was cut back by 1 base and J by 8 bases. Full variable domain (remainder filled in from reference TRBV5-1 and TRBJ2-1): KAGVTQTPRYLIKTRGQQVTLSCSPISGHRSVSWYQQTPGQGLQFLFEYFSETQRNKGNFPGRFSGRQFSNSRSEMNVSTLELGDSALYLCASSLRTSGSRLDEQFFGPGTRLTVL.

This clone has only a few counts. V gene TRBV5-4 combines with J gene TRBJ2-3, with 8 nucleotides matching TRBD2. Germline V gene sequence: CDR1 SGHNT, CDR2 YYREEE (reference sequence). V lost 1 base and J lost 0; bases outside the gene matches: 4. The CDR3 length is 16 residues. CDR3 sequence (DNA): TGTGCCAGCAGCTTGTGGGAGCGGGGGAGCACAGATACGCAGTATTTT. It specifies CASSLWERGSTDTQYF.

Only a few counts were recorded for this clone. The rearrangement joins TRBV28 to TRBJ1-2, with 8 bases matching TRBD1. Germline CDR1 reads MDHEN; CDR2 reads SYDVKM. CDR3 size: 15 residues. The V gene end was trimmed by 7 bases and the J gene end by 1 base; junction bases not matched to a gene: 8. CDR3 loop: CASTSWTGLNYGYTF. In DNA, the CDR3 is TGTGCCAGCACCTCCTGGACAGGGCTTAACTATGGCTACACCTTC.

The chain joins TRBV2 to TRBJ2-7; 8 bases line up with TRBD2. Trimming cost V 10 bases and J 3 bases; bases outside gene matches: 11. CDR1 is SNHLY, CDR2 FYNNEI, per germline. CDR3 length equals 14 residues. The CDR3 region has the DNA TGTGCCACCCGTATCGGCGGGACTAGCTACGAGCAGTACTTC. Encoded protein: CATRIGGTSYEQYF.

The chain links TRBV12-3 or TRBV12-4 to TRBJ2-7, with 8 bases aligning to TRBD1. This CDR3 spans 13 amino acids. Germline trimming cut 4 bases from V and 1 base from J; bases unmatched to any gene: 0. CDR3 sequence: CASSWDRSYEQYF. The CDR3 coding sequence is TGTGCCAGCAGTTGGGACAGGTCCTACGAGCAGTACTTC.

This clone came up a few times. The chain combines TRBV14 with TRBJ1-1; 10 bases line up with TRBD1. Germline V gives CDR1 SGHDN, CDR2 FVKESK. V dropped 3 bases and J dropped 3; count of bases not matched to a gene: 1. The CDR3 has 14 amino acids. As DNA, the CDR3 is TGTGCCAGCAGCCAGGGGACAGGGGACACTGAAGCTTTCTTT. Its translation: CASSQGTGDTEAFF.

This chain connects TRBV9 to TRBJ1-6; no firm D call. Germline CDR1 is SGDLS and CDR2 is YYNGEE. This CDR3 has 15 amino acids. With 2 bases removed from V and 3 bases from J, the gap between germline ends came to 9 bases. The CDR3: CASSVEGDYNSPLHF. CDR3 DNA: TGTGCCAGCAGCGTTGAGGGAGACTATAATTCACCCCTCCACTTT.

The chain couples TRBV5-4 to TRBJ1-2; TRBD1 aligns across 7 bases. CDR3 length equals 16 residues. CDR1 is SGHNT, CDR2 YYREEE, per germline (reference sequence). Trimming removed 4 bases from V and 6 bases from J; junction bases left unmatched: 15. In DNA, the CDR3 is TGTGCCAGCAGCCGATCGCTAGGGGGCATTCAGAATGGCTACACCTTC. Translating gives CASSRSLGGIQNGYTF. The full variable domain, its missing parts supplied by reference TRBV5-4 and TRBJ1-2, is ETGVTQSPTHLIKTRGQQVTLRCSSQSGHNTVSWYQQALGQGPQFIFQYYREEENGRGNFPPRFSGLQFPNYSSELNVNALELDDSALYLCASSRSLGGIQNGYTFGSGTRLTVV.

The J gene is TRBJ1-5, the V gene TRBV7-6; TRBD1 might be the D (5 bases). V gave up 5 bases and J gave up 1 base, with 15 bases separating them. CDR1 SGHVS and CDR2 FNYEAQ come from the germline V gene. The CDR3 totals 16 residues. The CDR3 spells CASSAREKGSNQPQHF. Here the CDR3 DNA reads TGTGCCAGCAGCGCCCGCGAGAAGGGGAGCAATCAGCCCCAGCATTTT. The entire variable domain, with the rest obtained from reference TRBV7-6 and TRBJ1-5, is as follows: GAGVSQSPRYKVTKRGQDVALRCDPISGHVSLYWYRQALGQGPEFLTYFNYEAQQDKSGLPNDRFSAERPEGSISTLTIQRTEQRDSAMYRCASSAREKGSNQPQHFGDGTRLSIL.

The DNA for the CDR3 is TGTGCTAGTGGTTGGGGGGACTCCTACGAGCAGTACTTC. It codes for CASGWGDSYEQYF. The V and J genes are TRBV12-5 and TRBJ2-7; tentatively, D is TRBD2 (6 bases). The germline V gene encodes CDR1 LGHNT and CDR2 FRNRAP. The CDR3 runs to 13 residues. The germline V and J ends were trimmed by 4 bases and 0 bases, with 7 bases remaining between them.

CDR3 protein: CASSGQGGLTEAFF. DNA of the CDR3: TGTGCCAGCAGTGGCCAGGGAGGGTTGACTGAAGCTTTCTTT. The chain carries TRBV2 and TRBJ1-1; possible D gene TRBD1, 5 bases. Looked up from germline, CDR1 is SNHLY and CDR2 is FYNNEI. The CDR3 spans 14 residues. V lost 4 bases and J 5 bases, leaving 14 bases between the germline ends.

The genes are TRBV5-6 and TRBJ1-4, with D possibly matching TRBD1 (6 bases). Germline CDR1 reads SGHDT; CDR2 reads YYEEEE. The CDR3 is made up of 16 amino acids. Trimming removed 0 bases at V and 5 bases at J, with 14 bases between. As DNA, the CDR3 is TGTGCCAGCAGCTTGGCCGACAACAGGGCAAATGAAAAACTGTTTTTT. It codes for CASSLADNRANEKLFF.

The chain combines TRBV19 with TRBJ2-7; 10 nucleotides line up with TRBD2. Germline V gene data show CDR1 as LNHDA and CDR2 as SQIVND (reference sequence). Trimming cost V 7 bases and J 6 bases; bases outside gene matches: 9. CDR3 length equals 14 residues. The CDR3 loop is CASKPSGSRGEQYF. In nucleotides, the CDR3 is TGTGCCAGTAAGCCTAGCGGGAGTCGAGGCGAGCAGTACTTC.

The V call is TRBV19, the J call TRBJ1-2; no clear D. This CDR3 region has 15 residues. CDR1 LNHDA and CDR2 SQIVND come from the germline V gene (reference sequence). V lost 1 base, J lost 7 bases, and 16 bases lay in between. The CDR3: CASSIGSWQSSGYTF. The CDR3 coding sequence is TGTGCCAGTAGTATAGGGTCTTGGCAAAGTTCTGGCTACACCTTC.

The J gene is TRBJ2-4, the V gene TRBV20-1, with 8 nucleotides matching TRBD1. The CDR3 consists of 11 residues. V gave up 3 bases and J gave up 12 bases; unmatched junction bases: 4. Germline assignment: CDR1 DFQATT and CDR2 SNEGSKA (reference sequence). The CDR3 DNA reads as TGCAGTGCTAGCGACAGGGGCACTCAGTACTTC. Its protein product is CSASDRGTQYF.

This clone showed up just once. V gene TRBV5-1 combines with J gene TRBJ2-2; TRBD1 might be the D (6 bases). Germline V CDR1 and CDR2: SGHRS, YFSETQ. CDR3 size: 16 residues. The V end was cut by 4 bases, the J end by 4 bases, with 17 bases between. CDR3 amino acids: CASSPSTARGTGELFF. CDR3 nucleotides: TGCGCCAGCAGCCCCTCGACAGCCAGGGGCACCGGGGAGCTGTTTTTT.

This clone was counted once. The rearrangement joins TRBV5-1 to TRBJ2-6; 8 nucleotides match TRBD1. Germline V lookup: CDR1 SGHRS, CDR2 YFSETQ. The V segment lost 0 bases and the J segment 0 bases; nucleotides outside the gene matches: 5. CDR3 length: 18 residues. Written as DNA, the CDR3 is TGCGCCAGCAGCTTGGGCGGGACAGGAGGCTCTGGGGCCAACGTCCTGACTTTC. It yields the protein CASSLGGTGGSGANVLTF. Together with reference TRBV5-1 and TRBJ2-6, the CDR3 gives the full variable domain: KAGVTQTPRYLIKTRGQQVTLSCSPISGHRSVSWYQQTPGQGLQFLFEYFSETQRNKGNFPGRFSGRQFSNSRSEMNVSTLELGDSALYLCASSLGGTGGSGANVLTFGAGSRLTVL.

This chain connects TRBV7-2 to TRBJ2-5, with 7 bases aligning to TRBD1. The V segment lost 4 bases and the J segment 5 bases; nucleotides outside the gene matches: 10. Germline loops: CDR1 SGHTA, CDR2 FQGNSA. The CDR3 consists of 15 residues. CDR3 nucleotides: TGTGCCAGCAGCTCCCGGGACAGAGGTGGTGAGACCCAGTACTTC. As protein: CASSSRDRGGETQYF.

The rearrangement joins TRBV10-3 to TRBJ2-3, with TRBD2 identical over 8 bases. The V and J ends lost 10 bases and 4 bases, in that order; junction bases with no gene match: 7. Per germline, CDR1 ENHRY and CDR2 SYGVKD. CDR3 length: 13 residues. This CDR3 reads CATLTSGADTQYF. The CDR3 coding sequence is TGTGCCACGCTCACTAGCGGCGCAGATACGCAGTATTTT.

The chain carries TRBV5-4 and TRBJ2-1, with 10 nucleotides matching TRBD2. J gave up 8 bases and V 2 bases, and 7 bases lay outside the gene matches. The CDR3 consists of 15 residues. CDR1 SGHNT and CDR2 YYREEE come from the germline V gene (reference sequence). The CDR3 reads CASSLQAGGRDEQFF. CDR3 nucleotides: TGTGCCAGCAGCTTACAAGCGGGAGGGCGGGATGAGCAGTTCTTC.